The 20 T cell receptor beta chains below were found in one sample sequenced in a study of CD8 T cells in Susac syndrome. Reverse transcription used about 0.5 to 1 ug RNA and random hexamers. MiXCR, run by TCRdb on the immunoSEQ multiplex PCR reads, gives a single entry per CDR3 protein. The sample shows approximately 110,000 distinct CDR3 sequences, over 90% of them seen only once. The sequencing input was CD8+ T cells from PBMCs. The receptors shown here come from a human donor with multiple sclerosis.

CDR3 sequence: CASSFGQPYEQYF. CDR3 sequence (DNA): TGTGCCAGCAGTTTCGGACAGCCCTACGAGCAGTACTTC. This rearrangement joins TRBV27 to TRBJ2-7; tentative D call: TRBD1 (6 bases). Trimming left V 3 bases short and J 2 bases short, with 8 bases between. CDR1 and CDR2 (germline): MNHEY, SMNVEV (reference sequence). CDR3 length: 13 amino acids.

The chain recombines TRBV7-9 with TRBJ1-1; D might be TRBD1 (5 bases). CDR1 is SEHNR, CDR2 FQNEAQ, per germline (reference sequence). Trimming pared 5 bases from V and 5 bases from J, leaving 21 bases between. This CDR3 has 16 amino acids. In nucleotides, the CDR3 is TGTGCCAGCAGCCCCGCCCAGGGTAAGAGAAGGACTGAAGCTTTCTTT. It translates to CASSPAQGKRRTEAFF.

The chain couples TRBV10-1 to TRBJ1-2; D remains unclear. V dropped 7 bases and J dropped 4 bases, with 10 bases sitting between them. Germline V CDR1 and CDR2: WNHNN, SYGVQD (reference sequence). The CDR3 loop spans 12 amino acids. The CDR3 nucleotides read TGCGCCAGCATCGGCCGGGGCTATGGCTACACCTTC. Protein sequence: CASIGRGYGYTF.

This sequence joins TRBV5-4 and TRBJ2-2; D call uncertain. V lost 3 bases and J 9 bases, leaving 6 bases between the germline ends. The CDR3 length is 11 residues. Germline CDR1 SGHNT, CDR2 YYREEE (reference sequence). This chain's CDR3 is CASSSARELFF. CDR3 coding DNA: TGTGCCAGCAGCTCAGCGCGGGAGCTGTTTTTT. The complete variable domain, with remaining parts taken from reference TRBV5-4 and TRBJ2-2, reads ETGVTQSPTHLIKTRGQQVTLRCSSQSGHNTVSWYQQALGQGPQFIFQYYREEENGRGNFPPRFSGLQFPNYSSELNVNALELDDSALYLCASSSARELFFGEGSRLTVL.

The rearrangement links TRBV9 to TRBJ2-3; D call uncertain. Trimming stripped 0 bases from V and 2 bases from J, with 10 bases between. The CDR3 extends over 15 amino acids. Germline assignment: CDR1 SGDLS and CDR2 YYNGEE. This CDR3 is CASSVDEAVTDTQYF. The CDR3 region has the DNA TGTGCCAGCAGCGTAGACGAGGCTGTCACAGATACGCAGTATTTT.

This chain joins TRBV12-3 or TRBV12-4 and TRBJ2-7, with 10 bases lining up with TRBD1. J gave up 6 bases and V 7 bases, and 12 bases lay outside the gene matches. The CDR3 has 15 amino acids. The CDR3 DNA reads as TGTGCCAGCAATTCCGCCGGGACAGGGGTTTTCGAGCAGTACTTC. Translating it yields CASNSAGTGVFEQYF.

V gene TRBV12-3 or TRBV12-4 combines with J gene TRBJ2-2, with 7 bases aligning to TRBD2. This CDR3 spans 14 amino acids. The trim removed 5 bases at V and 5 bases at J, leaving 5 bases unmatched. CDR3 coding DNA: TGTGCCAGCAGTCCCGCGGGAGCTACCGGGGAGCTGTTTTTT. Its protein is CASSPAGATGELFF.

The chain links TRBV20-1 to TRBJ2-1, with TRBD1 as a possible D gene (6 bases). The germline CDR1 and CDR2 sequences are DFQATT and SNEGSKA (reference sequence). Trimming took 3 bases from V and 8 from J, leaving 14 bases between them. This CDR3 spans 13 amino acids. CDR3 loop: CSARPRGGYEQFF. DNA for the CDR3: TGCAGTGCTAGGCCCAGGGGCGGGTATGAGCAGTTCTTC.

The chain links TRBV9 to TRBJ1-2; TRBD1 might be the D (6 bases). The V gene lost 4 bases and the J gene lost 4 bases, with 17 bases spanning the gap. This CDR3 contains 15 residues. Germline V gene data show CDR1 as SGDLS and CDR2 as YYNGEE. The DNA of the CDR3 is TGTGCCAGCAGCCTTGGACAGTTCCAAGGCTATGGCTACACCTTC. It is translated as CASSLGQFQGYGYTF. The full variable domain, rest sourced from reference TRBV9 and TRBJ1-2, is DSGVTQTPKHLITATGQRVTLRCSPRSGDLSVYWYQQSLDQGLQFLIQYYNGEERAKGNILERFSAQQFPDLHSELNLSSLELGDSALYFCASSLGQFQGYGYTFGSGTRLTVV.

This chain links TRBV11-2 with TRBJ1-4, with no clear D. CDR3 length: 14 amino acids. From germline, CDR1 is SGHAT and CDR2 FQNNGV. Trimming stripped 5 bases from V and 4 bases from J, with 11 bases between. CDR3 DNA: TGTGCCAGCAGCCCGGAGATGGATAATGAAAAACTGTTTTTT. Protein: CASSPEMDNEKLFF.

This clonotype was seen once. The J gene is TRBJ1-2, the V gene TRBV4-1, with D hard to call. Germline CDR1 reads MGHRA; CDR2 reads YSYEKL. Deletions cut 2 bases from V and 7 bases from J, with 11 bases between. This CDR3 spans 13 amino acids. The CDR3 DNA follows: TGCGCCAGCAGCCAAACGGTCCTATCTGGCTACACCTTC. Translation gives CASSQTVLSGYTF.

The chain carries TRBV3-1 and TRBJ2-7; the D is unclear. Trimming took off 0 bases at V and 1 base at J, with 1 base between the two ends. Germline V gene lookup returns CDR1 LGHDT and CDR2 YNNKEL (reference sequence). This CDR3 is 12 amino acids long. CDR3 coding DNA: TGTGCCAGCAGCCAAGAATCCTACGAGCAGTACTTC. It encodes CASSQESYEQYF.

The chain employs TRBV7-2 and TRBJ2-7; unclear D gene. This CDR3 comprises 14 residues. Germline V CDR1 and CDR2: SGHTA, FQGNSA. With 2 bases removed from V and 3 bases from J, the gap between germline ends came to 11 bases. As DNA, the CDR3 is TGTGCCAGCAGCTTACCCGGCCTCAGCTACGAGCAGTACTTC. Its translation: CASSLPGLSYEQYF.

This chain joins TRBV10-3 and TRBJ2-1, with D perhaps TRBD1 or TRBD2 (5 bases each). V was pared by 10 bases and J by 3 bases, with 16 bases between. The CDR3 contains 14 residues. Germline V CDR1 and CDR2: ENHRY, SYGVKD. The CDR3 here is CATRPRDGYNEQFF. CDR3 in DNA: TGTGCCACGCGTCCCAGGGACGGCTACAATGAGCAGTTCTTC.

The gene calls are TRBV4-1 and TRBJ2-1; 15 bases map to TRBD2. With V trimmed by 3 bases and J by 8 bases, 5 bases remained unmatched. Germline V gives CDR1 MGHRA, CDR2 YSYEKL. This CDR3 region has 16 residues. CDR3 in DNA: TGCGCCAGCAGCCAGGGGACTAGCGGGAGGCGGGATGAGCAGTTCTTC. As protein: CASSQGTSGRRDEQFF.

The CDR3 DNA reads TGTGCCGGCCAGACAGGAATGAGTAACATTCAGTACTTC. Its translation: CAGQTGMSNIQYF. The chain recombines TRBV6-1 with TRBJ2-4, with a tentative D call TRBD1 (6 bases). The germline gives CDR1 MNHNS, CDR2 SASEGT. CDR3 size: 13 residues. Trimming took 11 bases from V and 7 from J, leaving 18 bases between them.

The V call is TRBV4-2, the J call TRBJ2-3; 9 nucleotides match TRBD2. With 0 bases clipped from V and 2 bases from J, the junction kept 9 bases outside the gene matches. CDR3 length: 18 amino acids. Germline lookup yields CDR1 LGHNA and CDR2 YNFKEQ. This chain's CDR3 is CASSQEMRAGGITDTQYF. DNA of the CDR3: TGTGCCAGCAGCCAAGAAATGAGAGCGGGGGGAATCACAGATACGCAGTATTTT.

This clonotype was observed a single time. The J gene is TRBJ2-1, the V gene TRBV27; perhaps TRBD1 as D (5 bases). This CDR3 has 14 residues. Trimming removed 4 bases at V and 2 bases at J, with 9 bases between. CDR1 is MNHEY, CDR2 SMNVEV, per germline (reference sequence). The CDR3, as DNA: TGTGCCAGCAGTTCCCTAGGGGCCTACAATGAGCAGTTCTTC. Translating gives CASSSLGAYNEQFF.

V gene TRBV20-1 combines with J gene TRBJ1-2, with TRBD1 identical over 7 bases. Looked up from germline, CDR1 is DFQATT and CDR2 is SNEGSKA (reference sequence). V trimming: 6 bases; J trimming: 4 bases; junction bases outside the gene matches: 2. The CDR3 is 11 residues long. DNA of the CDR3: TGCAGTGCCCGGACAGGCTATGGCTACACCTTC. As protein: CSARTGYGYTF.

The gene calls are TRBV27 and TRBJ1-5; D gene unclear. The V gene lost 2 bases and the J gene lost 7 bases, with 6 bases spanning the gap. Germline CDR1 reads MNHEY; CDR2 reads SMNVEV (reference sequence). The CDR3 loop spans 12 amino acids. CDR3 in amino acids: CASSLVGQPQHF. CDR3 DNA sequence: TGTGCCAGCAGTTTAGTTGGGCAGCCCCAGCATTTT.